The 5 T cell receptor beta chains below come from one sample, sequenced in a study of long-term antiretroviral therapy in people with HIV. Survey-level immunoSEQ v3.0 assays were run. Data came from immunoSEQ multiplex PCR; TCRdb stores just in-frame clones and leaves some out. The profile covers about 20,000 clones, with over 80% appearing a single time and under 9.5% taken by the ten largest. The starting material was unsorted PBMCs, obtained 1.2 years after starting antiretroviral therapy. The receptors stem from a woman aged 40 to 55 with HIV.

The rearrangement links TRBV5-1 to TRBJ1-4; 11 bases match TRBD1. V was clipped by 2 bases and J by 7 bases; unmatched bases: 1. CDR3 length equals 14 residues. Germline lookup yields CDR1 SGHRS and CDR2 YFSETQ. CDR3 region: CASSFGQGAEKLFF. Written as DNA, the CDR3 is TGCGCCAGCAGCTTCGGACAGGGGGCTGAAAAACTGTTTTTT.

This chain links TRBV5-1 with TRBJ1-1; D unclear. From germline, CDR1 is SGHRS and CDR2 YFSETQ. The length of the CDR3 is 15 residues. V was clipped by 0 bases and J by 0 bases, with 9 bases between them. CDR3 sequence reads: CASSLAGNMNTEAFF. The CDR3 bases are TGCGCCAGCAGCTTGGCGGGGAATATGAACACTGAAGCTTTCTTT. Full variable domain (rest looked up from reference TRBV5-1 and TRBJ1-1): KAGVTQTPRYLIKTRGQQVTLSCSPISGHRSVSWYQQTPGQGLQFLFEYFSETQRNKGNFPGRFSGRQFSNSRSEMNVSTLELGDSALYLCASSLAGNMNTEAFFGQGTRLTVV.

The chain joins TRBV6-5 to TRBJ2-7; tentatively, D is TRBD2 (6 bases). Germline V gives CDR1 MNHEY, CDR2 SVGAGI. This CDR3 spans 15 amino acids. The germline V and J ends were trimmed by 4 bases and 2 bases, with 15 bases remaining between them. CDR3 DNA sequence: TGTGCCAGCAGTTTGGTCAGGCCGGGGGCCTACGAGCAGTACTTC. Translation gives CASSLVRPGAYEQYF.

The V call is TRBV7-7, the J call TRBJ1-4; weak D call: TRBD1 (5 bases). Per germline, CDR1 SSHAT and CDR2 FNYEAQ (reference sequence). The CDR3 extends over 15 amino acids. V was pared by 1 base and J by 8 bases, with 14 bases between. The CDR3 is CASSLGLGRLEKLFF. CDR3 in DNA: TGTGCCAGCAGCTTAGGTTTGGGGCGCCTAGAAAAACTGTTTTTT.

The CDR3 region is CASSSYRGRDEQYF. The CDR3 region has the DNA TGTGCCAGTAGTTCGTACAGGGGGCGAGACGAGCAGTACTTC. V gene TRBV19 combines with J gene TRBJ2-7; 9 bases match TRBD1. Trimming cost V 5 bases and J 5 bases; bases outside gene matches: 7. The CDR3 contains 14 residues. Germline-derived CDR1 and CDR2 are LNHDA and SQIVND (reference sequence).